This is a list of T cell receptor beta chains from one sample in a study of OX40 agonist ivuxolimab in advanced cancers. The repertoire was sequenced with immunoSEQ multiplex PCR; TCRdb's copy has only in-frame clones and lacks some. Seen here are 77,000 or so clones, 88% observed once, and the top ten hold 0.78%. The sample consisted of CD4+ or CD8+ T cells sorted from blood, taken in a trial of the OX40 agonist ivuxolimab. All receptors come from an adult with an advanced solid tumor such as melanoma, head and neck, liver or kidney cancer. The CDR3 runs from the conserved cysteine through the conserved F or W. Each record gives: CDR3 protein, CDR3 DNA, clone size, V gene, D gene, J gene. A D gene is named only where the DNA matches it firmly. Size is stated for part of the rows, as once, few or many counts, or as a class when the clone is expanded.

CDR3 protein: CASSLKGADTQYF
CDR3 DNA: TGTGCCAGCAGCTTGAAGGGGGCAGATACGCAGTATTTT
clone size: -
V gene: TRBV5-8
D gene: -
J gene: TRBJ2-3

CDR3 protein: CASSSTSGVRNEQFF
CDR3 DNA: TGTGCCAGCAGTTCAACTAGCGGGGTTAGGAATGAGCAGTTCTTC
clone size: once
V gene: TRBV6-5
D gene: TRBD2
J gene: TRBJ2-1

CDR3 protein: CASSLGGRGSNEKLFF
CDR3 DNA: TGTGCCAGCAGCTTGGGGGGGCGCGGATCTAATGAAAAACTGTTTTTT
clone size: -
V gene: TRBV7-9
D gene: -
J gene: TRBJ1-4

CDR3 protein: CSVENRNTEAFF
CDR3 DNA: TGCAGCGTCGAGAACAGGAACACTGAAGCTTTCTTT
clone size: -
V gene: TRBV29-1
D gene: -
J gene: TRBJ1-1

CDR3 protein: CASKVPGQNTEAFF
CDR3 DNA: TGTGCCAGCAAGGTCCCCGGACAGAACACTGAAGCTTTCTTT
clone size: -
V gene: TRBV6-1
D gene: -
J gene: TRBJ1-1

CDR3 protein: CASSDRAGGGAPDTQYF
CDR3 DNA: TGTGCCAGCAGTGACCGGGCAGGGGGCGGCGCGCCAGATACGCAGTATTTT
clone size: -
V gene: TRBV6-4
D gene: TRBD1
J gene: TRBJ2-3

CDR3 protein: CSVARGGGEQYF
CDR3 DNA: TGCAGCGTTGCGCGCGGGGGGGGCGAGCAGTACTTC
clone size: -
V gene: TRBV29-1
D gene: TRBD2
J gene: TRBJ2-7

CDR3 protein: CASNFPGQGGHEQYF
CDR3 DNA: TGTGCCAGCAATTTCCCGGGACAGGGTGGCCACGAGCAGTACTTC
clone size: -
V gene: TRBV6-1
D gene: TRBD1
J gene: TRBJ2-7

CDR3 protein: CASSPRGVGETQYF
CDR3 DNA: TGTGCCAGTAGTCCACGGGGGGTCGGGGAGACCCAGTACTTC
clone size: -
V gene: TRBV19
D gene: TRBD2
J gene: TRBJ2-5

CDR3 protein: CASSGNPFGGAVEQFF
CDR3 DNA: TGTGCCAGCAGTGGCAACCCTTTCGGGGGGGCCGTTGAGCAGTTCTTC
clone size: -
V gene: TRBV6-1
D gene: TRBD2
J gene: TRBJ2-1

CDR3 protein: CASSMIGSNQPQHF
CDR3 DNA: TGTGCCAGTAGTATGATCGGTAGCAATCAGCCCCAGCATTTT
clone size: -
V gene: TRBV19
D gene: -
J gene: TRBJ1-5

CDR3 protein: CASSPRTARDTQYF
CDR3 DNA: TGTGCCAGCAGCCCCAGGACGGCCCGGGATACGCAGTATTTT
clone size: -
V gene: TRBV7-6
D gene: -
J gene: TRBJ2-3

CDR3 protein: CAGLYTGTEAFF
CDR3 DNA: TGTGCCGGACTCTATACGGGTACTGAAGCTTTCTTT
clone size: -
V gene: TRBV18
D gene: -
J gene: TRBJ1-1

CDR3 protein: CASTSAWRDGYTF
CDR3 DNA: TGTGCCAGCACCTCGGCCTGGAGGGATGGCTACACCTTC
clone size: -
V gene: TRBV28
D gene: -
J gene: TRBJ1-2

CDR3 protein: CASSLAKTAREQYF
CDR3 DNA: TGTGCCAGCAGCTTGGCCAAAACAGCGAGAGAGCAGTACTTC
clone size: -
V gene: TRBV5-4
D gene: -
J gene: TRBJ2-7

CDR3 protein: CATSSSGNQPQHF
CDR3 DNA: TGTGCCACCAGCTCCAGTGGCAATCAGCCCCAGCATTTT
clone size: -
V gene: TRBV6-5
D gene: -
J gene: TRBJ1-5

CDR3 protein: CASSYSPTGGYNEQFF
CDR3 DNA: TGTGCCAGCAGTTACTCGCCGACAGGGGGCTACAATGAGCAGTTCTTC
clone size: -
V gene: TRBV6-5
D gene: TRBD1
J gene: TRBJ2-1

CDR3 protein: CASSLLSGSYNEQFF
CDR3 DNA: TGCGCCAGCAGCTTGTTAAGCGGTTCCTACAATGAGCAGTTCTTC
clone size: -
V gene: TRBV5-1
D gene: -
J gene: TRBJ2-1

CDR3 protein: CASREDRGRANEQYF
CDR3 DNA: TGTGCCAGCAGGGAAGACAGGGGGCGGGCAAACGAGCAGTACTTC
clone size: -
V gene: TRBV6-6
D gene: TRBD1
J gene: TRBJ2-7

CDR3 protein: CASSPGNLNEKLFF
CDR3 DNA: TGTGCCAGCTCACCAGGGAACCTTAATGAAAAACTGTTTTTT
clone size: once
V gene: TRBV18
D gene: -
J gene: TRBJ1-4

CDR3 protein: CASSSTDTGPEAFF
CDR3 DNA: TGTGCCAGCAGCTCTACCGACACCGGCCCTGAAGCTTTCTTT
clone size: -
V gene: TRBV11-2
D gene: -
J gene: TRBJ1-1

CDR3 protein: CAWSGGYEQYF
CDR3 DNA: TGTGCCTGGAGTGGTGGGTACGAGCAGTACTTC
clone size: -
V gene: TRBV30
D gene: -
J gene: TRBJ2-7

CDR3 protein: CASSEWSSMQETQYF
CDR3 DNA: TGTGCCAGCAGTGAATGGAGCAGCATGCAAGAGACCCAGTACTTC
clone size: -
V gene: TRBV6-1
D gene: -
J gene: TRBJ2-5

CDR3 protein: CASSRETLGGGQDTQYF
CDR3 DNA: TGCGCCAGCAGCCGAGAAACCTTGGGCGGGGGGCAAGATACGCAGTATTTT
clone size: few
V gene: TRBV4-1
D gene: TRBD2
J gene: TRBJ2-3

CDR3 protein: CASSPGTGGRTEAFF
CDR3 DNA: TGCGCCAGCAGTCCCGGGACAGGGGGCCGGACTGAAGCTTTCTTT
clone size: -
V gene: TRBV10-1
D gene: TRBD1
J gene: TRBJ1-1

CDR3 protein: CASSSGGFGNQPQHF
CDR3 DNA: TGTGCCAGCAGTTCAGGGGGCTTTGGCAATCAGCCCCAGCATTTT
clone size: -
V gene: TRBV27
D gene: TRBD1
J gene: TRBJ1-5

CDR3 protein: CASTDGGTTDTQYF
CDR3 DNA: TGTGCCAGTACCGATGGGGGTACGACAGATACGCAGTATTTT
clone size: -
V gene: TRBV19
D gene: -
J gene: TRBJ2-3

CDR3 protein: CASSLATGNSPLHF
CDR3 DNA: TGTGCCAGCAGCTTAGCGACAGGGAATTCACCCCTCCACTTT
clone size: once
V gene: TRBV11-2
D gene: TRBD1
J gene: TRBJ1-6

CDR3 protein: CASRGSYNSPLHF
CDR3 DNA: TGTGCCAGCAGAGGCTCCTATAATTCACCCCTCCACTTT
clone size: -
V gene: TRBV27
D gene: -
J gene: TRBJ1-6

CDR3 protein: CAIRGYSNQPQHF
CDR3 DNA: TGTGCCATACGGGGTTATAGCAATCAGCCCCAGCATTTT
clone size: once
V gene: TRBV2
D gene: -
J gene: TRBJ1-5

CDR3 protein: CASSESGYNEKLFF
CDR3 DNA: TGTGCCAGCAGTGAAAGCGGGTATAATGAAAAACTGTTTTTT
clone size: -
V gene: TRBV6-1
D gene: -
J gene: TRBJ1-4

CDR3 protein: CASSSRTGRETQYF
CDR3 DNA: TGTGCCAGCAGCTCCCGGACAGGGAGGGAGACCCAGTACTTC
clone size: -
V gene: TRBV7-6
D gene: TRBD1
J gene: TRBJ2-5

CDR3 protein: CASSLNRGTSNYGYTF
CDR3 DNA: TGCGCCAGCAGTCTCAACAGGGGGACTTCCAACTATGGCTACACCTTC
clone size: -
V gene: TRBV23-1
D gene: TRBD1
J gene: TRBJ1-2

CDR3 protein: CASSYNPLSANYGYTF
CDR3 DNA: TGTGCCAGCTCCTACAACCCTCTATCAGCTAACTATGGCTACACCTTC
clone size: -
V gene: TRBV18
D gene: -
J gene: TRBJ1-2